Listed here are 17 T cell receptor beta chains from one sample, sequenced in a study of shared clonotypes between healthy human individuals (dated by TCRdb to about 2020). Receptor amplification or capture employed the immunoSEQ multiplex PCR assay. Entries here come from immuneACCESS through TCRdb and include only in-frame sequences with V and J called. Some clones fail to appear in such tables; in the studies checked, an unresolved V gene covers under half of the shortfall, and the cause of the remainder is unknown. This sample holds about 1.4 million clones; roughly 96% were observed only once. More than 0.9% of the sample comes from the top ten. The material sequenced was naive CD4+ T cells sorted from blood. The sample's cell subset or site label is to be understood as: CD45RA+ positively selected. These TCRs come from a man aged 25-45 years in good health.

This clone appeared a single time. V usage is TRBV6-1 and J usage is TRBJ2-1, with D uncertain. The ends were cut back, 4 bases at V and 9 bases at J, with 13 bases in the middle. CDR3 length: 13 residues. Germline lookup yields CDR1 MNHNS and CDR2 SASEGT. The CDR3 sequence: CASSGVLGGEQFF. In nucleotides, the CDR3 is TGTGCCAGCAGTGGGGTTTTGGGTGGTGAGCAGTTCTTC.

The J gene is TRBJ2-3, the V gene TRBV5-4; D remains unclear. The CDR3 contains 12 residues. Germline CDR1 and CDR2: SGHNT and YYREEE (reference sequence). The V and J ends lost 4 bases and 0 bases respectively, with 3 bases between them. The CDR3 DNA is TGTGCCAGCAGCGCTAGCACAGATACGCAGTATTTT. Its protein is CASSASTDTQYF.

The rearrangement links TRBV19 to TRBJ2-7, with 10 bases lining up with TRBD1. The CDR3 covers 15 residues. Looked up from germline, CDR1 is LNHDA and CDR2 is SQIVND (reference sequence). The ends lost 4 bases at V and 4 bases at J; junction bases unmatched: 7. CDR3 amino acids: CASSKTGQGFYEQYF. CDR3 in DNA: TGTGCCAGTAGTAAAACGGGACAGGGGTTTTACGAGCAGTACTTC.

This sequence joins TRBV9 and TRBJ2-1; 8 nucleotides line up with TRBD1. Germline loops: CDR1 SGDLS, CDR2 YYNGEE. J lost 5 bases, V lost 0 bases, and 4 bases had no gene match. The CDR3 sequence is 15 residues long. The CDR3 DNA is TGTGCCAGCAGCGTAGCCAGGGGGCCCCACAATGAGCAGTTCTTC. Its translation: CASSVARGPHNEQFF. Full variable domain (outside the CDR3, taken from reference TRBV9 and TRBJ2-1): DSGVTQTPKHLITATGQRVTLRCSPRSGDLSVYWYQQSLDQGLQFLIQYYNGEERAKGNILERFSAQQFPDLHSELNLSSLELGDSALYFCASSVARGPHNEQFFGPGTRLTVL.

This chain uses TRBV9 with TRBJ1-4; TRBD1 matches at 8 bases. The CDR3 is made up of 14 amino acids. Per germline, CDR1 SGDLS and CDR2 YYNGEE. J was trimmed by 1 base and V by 7 bases; bases with no gene match: 3. CDR3 sequence (DNA): TGTGCCAGCGGACAGGGTGTAACTAATGAAAAACTGTTTTTT. It is translated as CASGQGVTNEKLFF.

The chain employs TRBV28 and TRBJ2-7, with a weak D call TRBD2 (5 bases). Germline V gene data show CDR1 as MDHEN and CDR2 as SYDVKM. The CDR3 length is 13 residues. Trimming left V 7 bases short and J 5 bases short, with 15 bases between. The CDR3 protein is CASTKTGIHEQYF. The DNA for the CDR3 is TGTGCCAGCACCAAAACGGGAATCCACGAGCAGTACTTC.

The chain is built from TRBV2 and TRBJ2-7; possible D gene TRBD1, 6 bases. Germline V gene data show CDR1 as SNHLY and CDR2 as FYNNEI. The CDR3 spans 14 residues. V was clipped by 2 bases and J by 2 bases, with 10 bases between them. The CDR3 DNA reads as TGTGCCAGCAGTGAAACGGGACAAACCTACGAGCAGTACTTC. This sequence encodes CASSETGQTYEQYF.

Concerning this clone itself: This same CDR3 is encoded by further DNA sequences in the sample. The chain has TRBV2 and TRBJ2-3; D remains ambiguous. Trimming removed 6 bases at V and 0 bases at J, with 4 bases between. Germline V lookup: CDR1 SNHLY, CDR2 FYNNEI. The length of the CDR3 is 12 residues. CDR3 nucleotides: TGTGCCAGCAGAACTAGCACAGATACGCAGTATTTT. Residues: CASRTSTDTQYF.

The rearrangement uses TRBV7-2 and TRBJ2-3, with D possibly called TRBD1 or TRBD2 (6 bases each). The CDR3 sequence is 15 residues long. With 5 bases removed from V and 4 bases from J, the gap between germline ends came to 16 bases. Germline V gene lookup returns CDR1 SGHTA and CDR2 FQGNSA. CDR3 coding DNA: TGTGCCAGCAGCCCTTGGGGTGGGGGGCCAGATACGCAGTATTTT. Translation: CASSPWGGGPDTQYF.

The chain employs TRBV28 and TRBJ2-7, with D uncertain. The V and J ends lost 8 bases and 3 bases respectively, with 14 bases between them. This CDR3 has 13 amino acids. Germline values: CDR1 MDHEN, CDR2 SYDVKM. The chain's CDR3 is CASHTPQDYEQYF. The CDR3 DNA is TGTGCCAGCCATACACCTCAGGACTACGAGCAGTACTTC.

The V gene is TRBV5-1, the J gene TRBJ2-7; weak D call: TRBD2 (5 bases). The CDR3 covers 14 residues. Germline V gives CDR1 SGHRS, CDR2 YFSETQ. The V end lost 4 bases, the J end lost 3 bases, and 14 bases lay between the germline ends. CDR3 nucleotides: TGCGCCAGCAGCACCGAAGGACTCCTCTACGAGCAGTACTTC. The encoded protein is CASSTEGLLYEQYF.

The chain joins TRBV28 to TRBJ2-7, with 11 nucleotides matching TRBD2. With V trimmed by 5 bases and J by 6 bases, 6 bases remained unmatched. CDR1 and CDR2 from the germline V gene are MDHEN and SYDVKM. The CDR3 covers 14 residues. This chain's CDR3 is CASSILAGAGEQYF. The CDR3 coding sequence is TGTGCCAGCAGTATACTAGCGGGAGCTGGCGAGCAGTACTTC.

The rearrangement links TRBV9 to TRBJ2-1, with TRBD2 identical over 9 bases. Germline CDR1 is SGDLS and CDR2 is YYNGEE. This CDR3 region has 17 residues. Trimming cost V 0 bases and J 0 bases; bases outside gene matches: 4. CDR3 coding DNA: TGTGCCAGCAGCGTAGTGGCGGGAGGGGGCTCCTACAATGAGCAGTTCTTC. This codes for CASSVVAGGGSYNEQFF.

The CDR3 spells CASSQGKIAGAGVEQFF. The CDR3 DNA reads TGCGCCAGCAGCCAAGGGAAGATCGCGGGGGCAGGGGTAGAGCAGTTCTTC. The chain uses TRBV4-3 and TRBJ2-1; possibly TRBD2 for D (7 bases). Trimming removed 1 base at V and 10 bases at J, with 23 bases between. The CDR3 runs to 17 residues. Per the germline V gene, CDR1 is LGHNA and CDR2 is YSLEER.

This clone was seen once. The chain joins TRBV6-5 to TRBJ2-7; D call uncertain. Germline assignment: CDR1 MNHEY and CDR2 SVGAGI. Between the trimmed V and J ends, which lost 8 bases and 4 bases, there was a span of 21 bases. CDR3 length equals 15 residues. CDR3 nucleotides: TGTGCCAGCGCCTCCCGTGGCGTTATCATTTACGAGCAGTACTTC. Its translation: CASASRGVIIYEQYF.

On this clone itself: This sample includes further DNA sequences coding for the same CDR3. The chain uses TRBV7-2 and TRBJ2-3; D unclear. This CDR3 is 13 amino acids long. V was pared by 5 bases and J by 2 bases, with 8 bases between. Germline CDR1 is SGHTA and CDR2 is FQGNSA. CDR3 protein: CASSRPSTDTQYF. The DNA for the CDR3 is TGTGCCAGCAGCCGCCCTTCCACAGATACGCAGTATTTT.

This chain uses TRBV7-7 with TRBJ2-7; D may be TRBD1 (5 bases). Trimming pared 1 base from V and 6 bases from J, leaving 10 bases between. Germline-derived CDR1 and CDR2 are SSHAT and FNYEAQ (reference sequence). The length of the CDR3 is 13 residues. The CDR3 nucleotides read TGTGCCAGCAGCTTAGGACAGTTGGGCGAGCAGTACTTC. This sequence encodes CASSLGQLGEQYF.